The TCR beta chain under discussion was sequenced for a study of T cells expressing NK-cell markers. Each CDR3 protein gets one entry in TCRdb, which reprocessed the 5' RACE reads and gives no DNA. The sample data list 550,000 or so distinct CDR3 sequences. The sample comprised blood T cells: a sorted CD56 or NKG2C T cell subset, CD4+ or CD8+ T cells, or bulk PBMC T cells (not recorded which). The source is a man aged 18 to 29 in good health.

The CDR3 loop reads CASRRDRGIGELFF. The chain employs TRBV27 and TRBJ2-2; without DNA, the TCRdb call of TRBD1 cannot be checked. Germline CDR1 MNHEY, CDR2 SMNVEV (reference sequence). The CDR3 spans 14 residues.